These 10 T cell receptor beta chains came from one sample sequenced in a study of blood T cells in healthy people across ages. A J-beta primer mix and a sample-barcoded 5' primer were used in a second PCR of roughly 6 to 11 cycles. TCRdb reprocessed the 5' RACE reads with MiXCR, giving one entry per CDR3 protein. Of roughly 1,700,000 distinct CDR3 sequences in the sample, about 28% are singletons; the top ten hold about 8%. Source material: blood. Receptors were obtained from a woman in her twenties or thirties in good health.

V usage is TRBV30 and J usage is TRBJ2-3, with D possibly TRBD2 on 5 matching bases. CDR1 is GTSNPN and CDR2 is SVGIG in the germline V gene (reference sequence). The CDR3 contains 14 residues. V gave up 4 bases and J gave up 3 bases, with 14 bases separating them. The CDR3 spells CAWNPGLGTDTQYF. Here the CDR3 DNA reads TGTGCCTGGAACCCGGGGTTGGGGACAGATACGCAGTATTTT. Full variable domain (remainder filled in from reference TRBV30 and TRBJ2-3): SQTIHQWPATLVQPVGSPLSLECTVEGTSNPNLYWYRQAAGRGLQLLFYSVGIGQISSEVPQNLSASRPQDRQFILSSKKLLLSDSGFYLCAWNPGLGTDTQYFGPGTRLTVL.

This clonotype appeared a few times. The J gene is TRBJ2-7, the V gene TRBV7-2; D is unresolved. V was clipped by 1 base and J by 4 bases, with 11 bases between them. The CDR3 extends over 14 amino acids. From germline, CDR1 is SGHTA and CDR2 FQGNSA. The CDR3: CASSLEPKKYEQYF. CDR3 sequence (DNA): TGTGCCAGCAGCTTAGAGCCTAAAAAGTACGAGCAGTACTTC.

This clonotype was detected a few times. The chain combines TRBV5-1 with TRBJ2-5; 7 bases are shared with TRBD1. The V segment lost 3 bases and the J segment 1 base; nucleotides outside the gene matches: 9. This CDR3 comprises 16 residues. Germline V gene lookup returns CDR1 SGHRS and CDR2 YFSETQ. The CDR3 DNA sequence: TGCGCCAGCAGCTCGCGAGTGGGGACAGCCCAAGAGACCCAGTACTTC. This codes for CASSSRVGTAQETQYF.

As for this clonotype: This could be a read error, since a much larger clone is one nucleotide away. The chain recombines TRBV12-3 or TRBV12-4 with TRBJ2-1, with D hard to call. CDR3 length: 13 amino acids. The DNA of the CDR3 is TGTGCCAGCAGCCCCAATTCCTACAATGAGCGGTTCTTC. It specifies CASSPNSYNERFF.

J is TRBJ2-7 and V is TRBV29-1; D is uncertain. The CDR3 has 12 amino acids. CDR1 SQVTM and CDR2 ANQGSEA come from the germline V gene. The V end was cut by 4 bases, the J end by 2 bases, with 9 bases between. CDR3 sequence reads: CSVAAVPYEQYF. The CDR3, as DNA: TGCAGCGTTGCGGCGGTTCCCTACGAGCAGTACTTC.

The rearrangement links TRBV7-9 to TRBJ2-1, with D uncertain. The CDR3 totals 17 residues. Germline-derived CDR1 and CDR2 are SEHNR and FQNEAQ (reference sequence). Trimming cost V 4 bases and J 5 bases, with 21 bases left between them. The CDR3 spells CASSSPWSRSPDNEQFF. CDR3 nucleotide sequence: TGTGCCAGCAGCTCCCCCTGGAGCCGGAGTCCCGACAATGAGCAGTTCTTC.

This chain links TRBV5-1 with TRBJ1-2; no clear D gene. Germline CDR1 is SGHRS and CDR2 is YFSETQ. The CDR3 has 16 amino acids. Trimming pared 0 bases from V and 1 base from J, leaving 13 bases between. The CDR3 coding sequence is TGCGCCAGCAGCTTGGAATGGGCAGTAGATAACTATGGCTACACCTTC. This codes for CASSLEWAVDNYGYTF.

This clonotype has a handful of counts. This rearrangement joins TRBV7-2 to TRBJ1-2; 8 bases are shared with TRBD1. The CDR3 is 14 residues long. Germline values: CDR1 SGHTA, CDR2 FQGNSA. V shed 5 bases and J 7 bases; nucleotides not matched to a gene: 9. The CDR3 is CASSGQGQASGYTF. The CDR3 DNA is TGTGCCAGCAGCGGCCAGGGACAGGCGAGTGGCTACACCTTC.

This clonotype was seen only a few times. The junction does not match germline at one end; this may be a read error. The V gene is TRBV3-1, the J gene TRBJ2-1; 7 positions match TRBD2. The V gene's germline CDR1 is LGHDT and CDR2 YNNKEL (reference sequence). This CDR3 region has 16 residues. The CDR3 DNA is TGTGCCATCAGCCAAGCGGGACCCAACCCCTATAATGAGCAGTTCTTC. It codes for CAISQAGPNPYNEQFF.

This chain connects TRBV12-3 or TRBV12-4 to TRBJ1-1; no clear D. This CDR3 region has 15 residues. V was shortened by 0 bases and J by 0 bases, with 8 bases between the two germline ends. DNA for the CDR3: TGTGCCAGCAGTTTAGCCCCCGGGGTGAACACTGAAGCTTTCTTT. Its translation is CASSLAPGVNTEAFF.